This TCR beta chain was observed in a study of Ad26.COV2.S vaccination and SARS-CoV-2 variants. The CDR3 has 12 amino acids. Germline CDR1 reads MNHEY; CDR2 reads SVGEGT. V lost 2 bases, J lost 6 bases, and 4 bases lay in between. As for treatment: some 20 received Ad26.COV2.S at low or high dose, single or two shots; a few received placebo; per-sample allocation not given. On day 63 after the first injection, vaccine and placebo recipients gave samples. Expression of Wuhan-strain SARS-CoV-2 spike came from the Ad26 vector that formed the vaccine. Measured with immunoSEQ multiplex PCR; TCRdb has only the in-frame clones, and not every one. The sample includes about 350,000 clones, approximately 90% of them seen just once.

The chain has TRBV6-2 or TRBV6-3 and TRBJ2-2; no definite D call. Material: peripheral blood, obtained in a trial of Ad26.COV2.S vaccine versus placebo. The sequence derives from a person aged 18 to 65 who received the Ad26.COV2.S COVID-19 vaccine or a placebo. Here the CDR3 reads CASSYLAGELFF. The CDR3 DNA reads TGTGCCAGCAGTTACCTGGCCGGGGAGCTGTTTTTT.